This entry lists 22 T cell receptor beta chains sequenced from one sample in a study of T-cell memory formation after mild COVID-19. Each CDR3 protein gets one entry after TCRdb re-called the 5' RACE reads with MiXCR. Among 350,000 to 400,000 distinct CDR3 sequences listed, approximately 15% were seen once. Sequenced input: PBMCs or a T cell subset sorted from them (not recorded which). These receptors originate from a man aged 18 to 30 who had mild COVID-19 (a few samples of this study predate the infection). Cell type and time point are not known.

The chain combines TRBV20-1 with TRBJ2-7; TRBD2 matches at 8 bases. CDR1 DFQATT and CDR2 SNEGSKA come from the germline V gene (reference sequence). The CDR3 is made up of 15 amino acids. The trim removed 0 bases at V and 4 bases at J, leaving 8 bases unmatched. The CDR3 reads CSARDQRLARYEQYF. In DNA, the CDR3 is TGCAGTGCTAGAGATCAGAGACTAGCGAGATACGAGCAGTACTTC.

This clonotype was seen a few times. The chain joins TRBV20-1 to TRBJ1-6; perhaps TRBD1 as D (5 bases). This CDR3 region has 14 residues. The V end was cut by 6 bases, the J end by 9 bases, with 18 bases between. Germline lookup yields CDR1 DFQATT and CDR2 SNEGSKA (reference sequence). This CDR3 reads CSALRAGSRSPLHF. The CDR3 region has the DNA TGCAGTGCCCTTAGGGCAGGGAGCCGTTCACCCCTCCACTTT.

V gene TRBV5-1 combines with J gene TRBJ1-4; 7 nucleotides line up with TRBD1. Germline trimming cut 4 bases from V and 8 bases from J; bases unmatched to any gene: 8. The CDR3 sequence is 14 residues long. Per the germline V gene, CDR1 is SGHRS and CDR2 is YFSETQ. The CDR3 nucleotides are TGCGCCAGCAGCACGGGACAGCGCGGCGAAAAACTGTTTTTT. Residues: CASSTGQRGEKLFF.

This clonotype was seen ten or more times. The chain links TRBV7-9 to TRBJ2-7; D gene ambiguous. The CDR3 is 12 amino acids. CDR1 and CDR2 (germline): SEHNR, FQNEAQ (reference sequence). V lost 4 bases and J 2 bases, leaving 6 bases between the germline ends. CDR3 protein: CASSSGPYEQYF. The CDR3 bases are TGTGCCAGCAGCTCCGGCCCCTACGAGCAGTACTTC.

The gene calls are TRBV11-2 and TRBJ1-2; D is unclear. V lost 2 bases and J 2 bases, leaving 15 bases between the germline ends. Per the germline V gene, CDR1 is SGHAT and CDR2 is FQNNGV. CDR3 length equals 16 residues. CDR3 region: CASSLPGRHRNYGYTF. CDR3 nucleotides: TGTGCCAGCAGCTTACCGGGCCGGCACCGAAACTATGGCTACACCTTC.

The chain carries TRBV18 and TRBJ2-3; D uncertain. The V end was cut by 3 bases, the J end by 0 bases, with 10 bases between. The CDR3 sequence is 15 residues long. Germline V lookup: CDR1 KGHSH, CDR2 LQKENI. The CDR3 nucleotides are TGTGCCAGCTCACCGCTAACAGAAAGCACAGATACGCAGTATTTT. Protein sequence: CASSPLTESTDTQYF.

V usage is TRBV7-9 and J usage is TRBJ1-1, with no clear D. Germline values: CDR1 SEHNR, CDR2 FQNEAQ (reference sequence). V lost 2 bases and J lost 0, with 10 bases in between. This CDR3 contains 15 residues. DNA for the CDR3: TGTGCCAGCAGCTTAATCGGCAGGATGAACACTGAAGCTTTCTTT. This codes for CASSLIGRMNTEAFF.

This clonotype was seen ten or more times. The rearrangement uses TRBV11-2 and TRBJ2-7, with D uncertain. The CDR3 is made up of 11 amino acids. Trimming took 5 bases from V and 6 from J, leaving 8 bases between them. Per the germline V gene, CDR1 is SGHAT and CDR2 is FQNNGV. CDR3 residues: CASSRGGEQYF. The DNA for the CDR3 is TGTGCCAGCAGCCGCGGTGGCGAGCAGTACTTC.

This clonotype was observed at least ten times. The chain carries TRBV7-2 and TRBJ2-2, with D possibly matching TRBD2 (5 bases). The CDR3 loop spans 14 amino acids. Germline loops: CDR1 SGHTA, CDR2 FQGNSA. Trimming left V 1 base short and J 6 bases short, with 9 bases between. CDR3 coding DNA: TGTGCCAGCAGCTTAGTTTGGGGAGCCGGGGAGCTGTTTTTT. Its translation is CASSLVWGAGELFF.

This clonotype was counted only a few times. The genes are TRBV20-1 and TRBJ2-7; the D gene could be TRBD1 or TRBD2 (5 bases each). The CDR3 has 12 amino acids. Germline loops: CDR1 DFQATT, CDR2 SNEGSKA (reference sequence). Trimming pared 5 bases from V and 3 bases from J, leaving 11 bases between. The CDR3 sequence is CSAAQGDYEQYV. The CDR3 nucleotides read TGCAGTGCTGCGCAGGGAGACTACGAGCAGTACGTC.

This clonotype turned up a few times. The chain combines TRBV5-1 with TRBJ2-2; TRBD2 matches at 9 bases. Per germline, CDR1 SGHRS and CDR2 YFSETQ. V lost 1 base, J lost 4 bases, and 5 bases stayed unmatched. The CDR3 covers 16 residues. The CDR3 sequence: CASSLIAGDLTGELFF. Written as DNA, the CDR3 is TGCGCCAGCAGCTTGATAGCGGGGGACCTCACCGGGGAGCTGTTTTTT.

This clonotype was counted a few times. The V gene is TRBV24-1, the J gene TRBJ2-5; TRBD1 agrees at 7 bases. The germline V gene encodes CDR1 KGHDR and CDR2 SFDVKD. V shed 5 bases, J shed 1 base, and the junction held 6 bases outside the gene matches. This CDR3 comprises 15 residues. The CDR3 loop reads CATSGAGGFQETQYF. Here the CDR3 DNA reads TGTGCCACCAGTGGGGCAGGGGGATTCCAAGAGACCCAGTACTTC.

This clonotype was recorded a few times. V usage is TRBV9 and J usage is TRBJ2-2, with D possibly matching TRBD2 (6 bases). The CDR3 sequence is 12 residues long. Germline CDR1 SGDLS, CDR2 YYNGEE. V was trimmed by 6 bases and J by 7 bases, leaving 10 bases between them. The CDR3 spells CASNREVGELFF. CDR3 nucleotides: TGTGCCAGCAATAGGGAGGTCGGGGAGCTGTTTTTT.

The sample holds a few counts of this clonotype. The rearrangement uses TRBV5-1 and TRBJ2-2, with D perhaps matching TRBD1 or TRBD2 (5 bases each). Germline values: CDR1 SGHRS, CDR2 YFSETQ. This CDR3 spans 15 amino acids. The germline V and J ends were trimmed by 4 bases and 3 bases, with 13 bases remaining between them. The CDR3 bases are TGCGCCAGCAGCCTAAGAGGGGTATACACCGGGGAGCTGTTTTTT. This sequence encodes CASSLRGVYTGELFF. The variable domain in full, completed from reference TRBV5-1 and TRBJ2-2, reads KAGVTQTPRYLIKTRGQQVTLSCSPISGHRSVSWYQQTPGQGLQFLFEYFSETQRNKGNFPGRFSGRQFSNSRSEMNVSTLELGDSALYLCASSLRGVYTGELFFGEGSRLTVL.

The V and J genes are TRBV3-1 and TRBJ2-5; D not resolved. Trimming stripped 1 base from V and 7 bases from J, with 7 bases between. Germline loops: CDR1 LGHDT, CDR2 YNNKEL (reference sequence). The CDR3 runs 12 residues. The CDR3 sequence is CASSQGGGTQYF. For the CDR3, the DNA is TGTGCCAGCAGCCAAGGAGGTGGGACCCAGTACTTC.

J is TRBJ2-3 and V is TRBV11-2, with D possibly matching TRBD2 (7 bases). Germline assignment: CDR1 SGHAT and CDR2 FQNNGV. The CDR3 runs 17 residues. Trimming removed 5 bases from V and 2 bases from J, with 20 bases in between. As DNA, the CDR3 is TGTGCCAGCAGCGATCCCCTGGGGCGGGGGCTCACAGATACGCAGTATTTT. Its protein is CASSDPLGRGLTDTQYF.

The sample holds a few counts of this clonotype. The chain combines TRBV7-2 with TRBJ1-6; no clear D gene. This CDR3 has 14 amino acids. Trimming pared 5 bases from V and 7 bases from J, leaving 12 bases between. Germline lookup yields CDR1 SGHTA and CDR2 FQGNSA. The chain's CDR3 is CASSQVWENSPLHF. DNA for the CDR3: TGTGCCAGCAGCCAGGTGTGGGAAAATTCACCCCTCCACTTT.

This clonotype came up a few times. J is TRBJ2-3 and V is TRBV19, with unresolved D. The CDR3 runs 11 residues. With 4 bases removed from V and 5 bases from J, the gap between germline ends came to 4 bases. The V gene's germline CDR1 is LNHDA and CDR2 SQIVND (reference sequence). The CDR3 region is CASSKRDTQYF. The CDR3 DNA follows: TGTGCCAGTAGTAAGAGAGATACGCAGTATTTT. Filled out from reference TRBV19 and TRBJ2-3, the complete variable domain reads DGGITQSPKYLFRKEGQNVTLSCEQNLNHDAMYWYRQDPGQGLRLIYYSQIVNDFQKGDIAEGYSVSREKKESFPLTVTSAQKNPTAFYLCASSKRDTQYFGPGTRLTVL.

There are a few counts of this clonotype. The chain has TRBV18 and TRBJ1-5; TRBD1 agrees at 8 bases. Germline V lookup: CDR1 KGHSH, CDR2 LQKENI. The CDR3 has 14 residues. V dropped 6 bases and J dropped 5; count of bases not matched to a gene: 6. The CDR3 is CASSGQGGDQPQHF. The CDR3 DNA reads TGTGCCAGCTCCGGACAGGGTGGCGATCAGCCCCAGCATTTT.

This chain links TRBV6-2 or TRBV6-3 with TRBJ2-2; the match to TRBD2 covers 7 bases. V shed 8 bases and J 0 bases; nucleotides not matched to a gene: 6. The germline V gene has CDR1 MNHEY and CDR2 SVGEGT. The CDR3 runs 15 residues. CDR3 nucleotides: TGTGCCAGCCGGGGGGTCCACTCGAACACCGGGGAGCTGTTTTTT. Translated: CASRGVHSNTGELFF.

The V and J genes are TRBV20-1 and TRBJ2-7; D not certain. Germline lookup yields CDR1 DFQATT and CDR2 SNEGSKA (reference sequence). V shed 5 bases and J shed 4 bases, with 9 bases lying between them. The CDR3 has 11 amino acids. The CDR3 nucleotides read TGCAGTGCTCGACTTGTTTACGAGCAGTACTTC. Protein sequence: CSARLVYEQYF.

The rearrangement uses TRBV7-8 and TRBJ1-2, with 7 bases fitting TRBD1. Germline assignment: CDR1 SGHVS and CDR2 FQNEAQ. With V trimmed by 5 bases and J by 4 bases, 7 bases remained unmatched. The CDR3 is made up of 14 amino acids. The CDR3 loop reads CASSARQGFYGYTF. CDR3 nucleotides: TGTGCCAGCAGCGCTCGACAGGGCTTCTATGGCTACACCTTC.